This is a list of T cell receptor beta chains from one sample in a study of T cell repertoires in cytomegalovirus infection. Their antigen targets remain unknown. MiXCR, run by TCRdb on the reads, gives a single entry per CDR3 protein. The table lists around 500,000 distinct CDR3 sequences, approximately 40% of them singletons, with about 45% in the top ten. The starting material was cultured PBMCs, obtained from culture after CMV antigen stimulation. These receptors were collected from a human donor in good health (CMV status not recorded). Some clones in this sample may be carry-over from other donors' samples. Each CDR3 is given with its conserved first and last residue. Each record gives: D gene, clone size, J gene, V gene, CDR3 DNA, CDR3 protein. D genes are given only for firm matches. Part of the rows lack a size; the others show once, few, many or a class for expanded clones.

d_gene: NA
abundance: NA
j_gene: TRBJ1-6
v_gene: TRBV7-2
CDR3nt: TGTGCCAGCAGCTTAGCTGGCAGAAGCAATTCACCCCTCCACTTT
CDR3aa: CASSLAGRSNSPLHF

d_gene: NA
abundance: few
j_gene: TRBJ2-2
v_gene: TRBV7-6
CDR3nt: TGTGCCAGCAGCACAGGGATTTGGACAGCTCGGGACACCGGGGAGCTGTTTTTT
CDR3aa: CASSTGIWTARDTGELFF

d_gene: NA
abundance: NA
j_gene: TRBJ1-4
v_gene: TRBV5-4
CDR3nt: TGTGCCAGCAGCTTGGAGACGGCGAGAGGGGGGAAACTGTTTTTT
CDR3aa: CASSLETARGGKLFF

d_gene: TRBD1
abundance: NA
j_gene: TRBJ1-6
v_gene: TRBV2
CDR3nt: TGTGCCAGCTCCGGGACAGGTACAGGGAATTCACCCCTCCACTTT
CDR3aa: CASSGTGTGNSPLHF

d_gene: NA
abundance: NA
j_gene: TRBJ2-7
v_gene: TRBV3-1
CDR3nt: TGTGCCAGCAGCCAATCTGCGAACCGGCACCTACTTTGGGGAGAGCAGTACTTC
CDR3aa: CASSQSANRHLLWGEQYF

d_gene: TRBD1
abundance: NA
j_gene: TRBJ1-1
v_gene: TRBV7-9
CDR3nt: TGTGCCAGCAGCGCGGGACAGGATGGCACTGAAGCTTTCTTT
CDR3aa: CASSAGQDGTEAFF

d_gene: TRBD2
abundance: few
j_gene: TRBJ2-3
v_gene: TRBV7-2
CDR3nt: TGTGCCAGCAGACCAGCGGGGGCGCATACAGATACGCAGTATTTT
CDR3aa: CASRPAGAHTDTQYF

d_gene: TRBD1
abundance: NA
j_gene: TRBJ1-2
v_gene: TRBV6-1
CDR3nt: TGTGCCAGCAGTGAACTGGGACAGGCCGTACGTGGCTACACCTTC
CDR3aa: CASSELGQAVRGYTF

d_gene: TRBD2
abundance: NA
j_gene: TRBJ2-1
v_gene: TRBV10-3
CDR3nt: TGTGCCATCAGGCCGACTAGCGGGGGCAATGAGCAGTTCTTC
CDR3aa: CAIRPTSGGNEQFF

d_gene: TRBD1
abundance: NA
j_gene: TRBJ1-5
v_gene: TRBV10-3
CDR3nt: TGTGCCACCGCTGCAGGGGGCCATCAGCCCCAGCATTTT
CDR3aa: CATAAGGHQPQHF

d_gene: NA
abundance: NA
j_gene: TRBJ1-2
v_gene: TRBV2
CDR3nt: TGTGCCAGCCGATACAGGGATTTTGGCTACACCTTC
CDR3aa: CASRYRDFGYTF

d_gene: NA
abundance: NA
j_gene: TRBJ1-1
v_gene: TRBV7-9
CDR3nt: TGTGCCAGCAGCCCGGACAGCCCTGAAGCTTTCTTT
CDR3aa: CASSPDSPEAFF

d_gene: TRBD1
abundance: few
j_gene: TRBJ2-5
v_gene: TRBV19
CDR3nt: TGTGCCAGTAGTCCAGGACAGGGGGGGCAAGAGACCCAGTACTTC
CDR3aa: CASSPGQGGQETQYF

d_gene: TRBD1
abundance: NA
j_gene: TRBJ2-7
v_gene: TRBV20-1
CDR3nt: TGCAGTGCTTTCCGACAGGGGGGTGGAGACGAGCAGTACTTC
CDR3aa: CSAFRQGGGDEQYF

d_gene: TRBD2
abundance: few
j_gene: TRBJ2-1
v_gene: TRBV7-2
CDR3nt: TGTGCCAGCCGAGCGGGGGGGGGTGAGCAGTTCTTC
CDR3aa: CASRAGGGEQFF

d_gene: TRBD2
abundance: few
j_gene: TRBJ2-2
v_gene: TRBV4-1
CDR3nt: TGCGCCAGCAGCCAAGCCCTAGCGGTTCGCACCGGGGAGCTGTTTTTT
CDR3aa: CASSQALAVRTGELFF

d_gene: NA
abundance: few
j_gene: TRBJ2-7
v_gene: TRBV6-8
CDR3nt: TGTGCCAGCAGTGGTGGGCTAGCCTCCCCCTCCTACGAGCAGTACTTC
CDR3aa: CASSGGLASPSYEQYF

d_gene: NA
abundance: NA
j_gene: TRBJ2-3
v_gene: TRBV7-2
CDR3nt: TGTGCCAGCAGCCACCGTACGGGGGGCACAGATACGCAGTATTTT
CDR3aa: CASSHRTGGTDTQYF

d_gene: NA
abundance: NA
j_gene: TRBJ2-2
v_gene: TRBV28
CDR3nt: TGTGCCAGCAGTTTTGTAGGGAGGTACACCGGGGAGCTGTTTTTT
CDR3aa: CASSFVGRYTGELFF

d_gene: NA
abundance: NA
j_gene: TRBJ2-1
v_gene: TRBV28
CDR3nt: TGTGCCAGCAGTTTATTGTATAGGGACAATGAGCAGTTCTTC
CDR3aa: CASSLLYRDNEQFF

d_gene: TRBD2
abundance: few
j_gene: TRBJ2-1
v_gene: TRBV19
CDR3nt: TGTGCCAGTAGTACAGGAGCGGGAGGGTACAATGAGCAGTTCTTC
CDR3aa: CASSTGAGGYNEQFF

d_gene: NA
abundance: NA
j_gene: TRBJ1-1
v_gene: TRBV6-1
CDR3nt: TGTGCCAGCAGTGAAAGGGGTGGCACTGAAGCTTTCTTT
CDR3aa: CASSERGGTEAFF

d_gene: NA
abundance: NA
j_gene: TRBJ2-6
v_gene: TRBV12-3/TRBV12-4
CDR3nt: TGTGCCAGCAGTTTAGCGGGTAACCTTGGCACTGGGGCCAACGTCCTGACTTTC
CDR3aa: CASSLAGNLGTGANVLTF

d_gene: TRBD2
abundance: NA
j_gene: TRBJ2-1
v_gene: TRBV7-8
CDR3nt: TGTGCCAGCAGCTTAGGGGGTATAGCGGGGACGCAGTTCTTC
CDR3aa: CASSLGGIAGTQFF

d_gene: TRBD1
abundance: NA
j_gene: TRBJ2-3
v_gene: TRBV7-2
CDR3nt: TGTGCCAGCATTGGCAACAGGGGGTGGACAGATACGCAGTATTTT
CDR3aa: CASIGNRGWTDTQYF

d_gene: NA
abundance: NA
j_gene: TRBJ1-2
v_gene: TRBV2
CDR3nt: TGTGCCAGCACCGGCGGCACCCAAGGTGGCTACACCTTC
CDR3aa: CASTGGTQGGYTF

d_gene: NA
abundance: NA
j_gene: TRBJ2-1
v_gene: TRBV12-3/TRBV12-4
CDR3nt: TGTGCCAGCAGTCCGGGACGCCGTCTGAGGGATGAGCAGTTCTTC
CDR3aa: CASSPGRRLRDEQFF

d_gene: NA
abundance: NA
j_gene: TRBJ2-3
v_gene: TRBV5-4
CDR3nt: TGTGCCAGCAGCTTGAGAGAGTCTAGCACAGATACGCAGTATTTT
CDR3aa: CASSLRESSTDTQYF

d_gene: NA
abundance: NA
j_gene: TRBJ2-7
v_gene: TRBV7-2
CDR3nt: TGTGCCAGCAGCTTATATGTGGGGATCGAGCAGTACTTC
CDR3aa: CASSLYVGIEQYF

d_gene: NA
abundance: few
j_gene: TRBJ2-2
v_gene: TRBV6-6
CDR3nt: TGTGCCAGCAGTTACCGGGCCGTCGCGAACACCGGGGAGCTGTTTTTT
CDR3aa: CASSYRAVANTGELFF

d_gene: NA
abundance: few
j_gene: TRBJ1-2
v_gene: TRBV6-1
CDR3nt: TGTGCCAGCAGTGAATTCCAGGGTATTAACAGCTATGGCTACACCTTC
CDR3aa: CASSEFQGINSYGYTF

d_gene: NA
abundance: NA
j_gene: TRBJ1-2
v_gene: TRBV7-9
CDR3nt: TGTGCCAGCAGCTACCGACAGGAGTGGGGCTACACCTTC
CDR3aa: CASSYRQEWGYTF

d_gene: NA
abundance: few
j_gene: TRBJ2-5
v_gene: TRBV4-3
CDR3nt: TGCGCCAGCAGCCAAGATATCGGACAGACCCAGTACTTC
CDR3aa: CASSQDIGQTQYF

d_gene: NA
abundance: many
j_gene: TRBJ1-4
v_gene: TRBV2
CDR3nt: TGTGCCAGCAGTGGGGGGAATGAAAAACTGTTTTTT
CDR3aa: CASSGGNEKLFF

d_gene: NA
abundance: NA
j_gene: TRBJ2-3
v_gene: TRBV9
CDR3nt: TGTGCCAGCAGCGTAGGAATGGGAGTGAACACAGATACGCAGTATTTT
CDR3aa: CASSVGMGVNTDTQYF

d_gene: NA
abundance: NA
j_gene: TRBJ2-3
v_gene: TRBV12-5
CDR3nt: TGTGCTAGTGGTCCCCAGGGCGCAGATACGCAGTATTTT
CDR3aa: CASGPQGADTQYF

d_gene: TRBD1
abundance: NA
j_gene: TRBJ2-1
v_gene: TRBV10-3
CDR3nt: TGTGCCATCAGGACAGGGGAAAACAATGAGCAGTTCTTC
CDR3aa: CAIRTGENNEQFF

d_gene: TRBD1
abundance: NA
j_gene: TRBJ1-1
v_gene: TRBV19
CDR3nt: TGTGCCAGTAAGTTGAGACAGGGCCAGGGGAACACTGAAGCTTTCTTT
CDR3aa: CASKLRQGQGNTEAFF

d_gene: NA
abundance: NA
j_gene: TRBJ2-3
v_gene: TRBV7-2
CDR3nt: TGTGCCAGCAGCCGGAGGAGCCTCACAGATACGCAGTATTTT
CDR3aa: CASSRRSLTDTQYF

d_gene: NA
abundance: NA
j_gene: TRBJ2-7
v_gene: TRBV28
CDR3nt: TGTGCCAGCAGTTTAGTGGCAGGAGTATACGAGCAGTACTTC
CDR3aa: CASSLVAGVYEQYF

d_gene: NA
abundance: few
j_gene: TRBJ2-1
v_gene: TRBV6-5
CDR3nt: TGTGCCAGCAGGGGAGGACTCTACAATGAGCAGTTCTTC
CDR3aa: CASRGGLYNEQFF

d_gene: NA
abundance: few
j_gene: TRBJ2-3
v_gene: TRBV7-6
CDR3nt: TGTGCCAGCAGCTTAGCTCGCGATCCGTACGGAGATACGCAGTATTTT
CDR3aa: CASSLARDPYGDTQYF

d_gene: NA
abundance: few
j_gene: TRBJ2-1
v_gene: TRBV20-1
CDR3nt: TGCAGTGCTTTAACAGGGTTCGGGGAGCAGTTCTTC
CDR3aa: CSALTGFGEQFF

d_gene: NA
abundance: NA
j_gene: TRBJ1-2
v_gene: TRBV3-1
CDR3nt: TGTGCCAGCAGCCAAACAGGGTTTCTGAACTATGGCTACACCTTC
CDR3aa: CASSQTGFLNYGYTF

d_gene: NA
abundance: few
j_gene: TRBJ1-2
v_gene: TRBV7-2
CDR3nt: TGTGCCAGCAATCACCCCACAGTTAACTATGGCTACACCTTC
CDR3aa: CASNHPTVNYGYTF

d_gene: NA
abundance: NA
j_gene: TRBJ1-4
v_gene: TRBV7-8
CDR3nt: TGTGCCAGCAGCTCCTCCAGGGGTTCGGAAAAACTGTTTTTT
CDR3aa: CASSSSRGSEKLFF

d_gene: NA
abundance: NA
j_gene: TRBJ2-5
v_gene: TRBV6-2/TRBV6-3
CDR3nt: TGTGCCAGCATCTCTTTCCGGACAGCGCAAGAGACCCAGTACTTC
CDR3aa: CASISFRTAQETQYF

d_gene: TRBD2
abundance: NA
j_gene: TRBJ2-3
v_gene: TRBV4-1
CDR3nt: TGCGCCAGCAGCCTCAGAGGAGCGGGAAGCACAGATACGCAGTATTTT
CDR3aa: CASSLRGAGSTDTQYF